What follows describes a single T cell receptor beta chain. Antigen unknown. Trimming stripped 9 bases from V and 0 bases from J, with 13 bases between. This CDR3 has 14 residues. Germline V gene data show CDR1 as SGHRS and CDR2 as YFSETQ. The sample is drawn from a study of cytomegalovirus exposure and HLA in healthy donors. The study, taken as a whole, reports: Per published accounts, TCR beta sequences correctly predicted the HLA-A and HLA-B alleles of most subjects. The likely explanation for a cluster of highly shared sequence variants was sequencing artifact.

Primers included in the PCR were 60 Vbeta and 13 Jbeta primers. The repertoire was sequenced with immunoSEQ multiplex PCR; TCRdb's copy has only in-frame clones and lacks some. The data show 150,000 to 200,000 clones, around 90% seen once. Healthy donors of bone marrow made up the group. This clonotype was obtained from a woman between 18 and 29 years old in good health and CMV-seronegative. The specimen was PBMCs. This rearrangement joins TRBV5-1 to TRBJ1-3, with D perhaps matching TRBD1 (5 bases). The CDR3 DNA sequence: TGCGCCACCACGACAGTCCCCTCTGGAAACACCATATATTTT. Translated: CATTTVPSGNTIYF.